This T cell receptor beta chain was sequenced for a study of early T cells in non-severe SARS-CoV-2 infection. Across the whole study: Chains were not paired, and sequencing was done on bulk RNA from unsorted whole blood.

Unique molecular identifiers were affixed to single, distinct cDNA molecules. TCRdb reprocessed the 5' RACE reads with MiXCR, giving one entry per CDR3 protein. This table holds approximately 83,000 distinct CDR3 sequences, around 15% found once. This clonotype was observed a few times. Its antigen is unknown. Trimming shortened V by 1 base and J by 5 bases, and 23 bases separated the two germline ends. CDR1 is DFQATT and CDR2 is SNEGSKA in the germline V gene (reference sequence). CDR3 length: 17 amino acids. Whole-study findings and limits: The study's VDJdb matching favored anti-spike CD8 responses and missed private and CD4 specificities.

This chain links TRBV20-1 with TRBJ2-5; possible D gene TRBD2, 5 bases. This TCR came from an adult who was a healthcare worker with PCR-confirmed SARS-CoV-2 infection or an uninfected control (not recorded which). Sequences were obtained from whole blood. The CDR3 region has the DNA TGCAGTGCTAGAGGGGTCGGACTCTCCCACCGTCGGGAGACCCAGTACTTC. Translation gives CSARGVGLSHRRETQYF.